The 20 T cell receptor beta chains below were found in one sample sequenced in a study of cytomegalovirus exposure and HLA in healthy donors. With 60 Vbeta and 13 Jbeta primers, the PCR was carried out. Generated by immunoSEQ multiplex PCR, the TCRdb table keeps only in-frame clones and is missing some. The table shows roughly 120,000 clones, with around 80% occurring only once. The sequenced material came from PBMCs. These receptors were taken from a woman aged 55-75 years in good health and CMV-seropositive.

The V and J genes are TRBV9 and TRBJ2-7, with D uncertain. The germline V gene has CDR1 SGDLS and CDR2 YYNGEE. V shed 0 bases and J shed 1 base, with 11 bases lying between them. CDR3 length: 15 residues. The CDR3 DNA is TGTGCCAGCAGCGTAGGGTCAACGAGGTCCTACGAGCAGTACTTC. The encoded protein is CASSVGSTRSYEQYF.

This chain uses TRBV9 with TRBJ1-2, with D possibly TRBD1 on 5 matching bases. The CDR3 sequence is 12 residues long. CDR1 is SGDLS, CDR2 YYNGEE, per germline. The V end lost 4 bases, the J end lost 8 bases, and 12 bases lay between the germline ends. Written as DNA, the CDR3 is TGTGCCAGCAGCTCCGGGGCGGGGGGCTACACCTTC. Residues: CASSSGAGGYTF.

This chain connects TRBV4-3 to TRBJ1-4; no clear D gene. V lost 3 bases and J 4 bases, leaving 6 bases between the germline ends. The CDR3 has 13 residues. Germline CDR1 is LGHNA and CDR2 is YSLEER. In DNA form, the CDR3 reads TGCGCCAGCAGCCAGGCCAATAATGAAAAACTGTTTTTT. It specifies CASSQANNEKLFF.

In this sample, this clone turned up once. The genes are TRBV4-2 and TRBJ1-4, with 7 bases fitting TRBD1. The V gene's germline CDR1 is LGHNA and CDR2 YNFKEQ. The junction had 8 bases not matched to a gene; V was cut back by 0 bases and J by 7 bases. The CDR3 extends over 16 amino acids. The CDR3 bases are TGTGCCAGCAGCCAAGATTTCAAGACAGGGCTTGAAAAACTGTTTTTT. Protein product: CASSQDFKTGLEKLFF.

This clone appeared once. The chain uses TRBV27 and TRBJ2-7; maybe TRBD1 (5 bases). CDR1 MNHEY and CDR2 SMNVEV come from the germline V gene (reference sequence). The germline V and J ends were trimmed by 5 bases and 7 bases, with 15 bases remaining between them. The CDR3 sequence is 13 residues long. The CDR3 protein is CASSPPQGVEQYF. The CDR3 DNA sequence: TGTGCCAGCAGTCCCCCCCAGGGCGTGGAGCAGTACTTC.

In this sample, this clone turned up a few times. The chain combines TRBV6-1 with TRBJ1-2; no reliable D call. CDR1 and CDR2 from the germline V gene are MNHNS and SASEGT. Trimming stripped 3 bases from V and 8 bases from J, with 16 bases between. CDR3 size: 14 residues. The DNA for the CDR3 is TGTGCCAGCAGTGACCCTCCCGGGGATCGAGGCTACACCTTC. It yields the protein CASSDPPGDRGYTF.

The genes are TRBV28 and TRBJ1-1; D perhaps matches TRBD1 (5 bases). This CDR3 is built from 14 residues. Germline values: CDR1 MDHEN, CDR2 SYDVKM. V was clipped by 6 bases and J by 3 bases, with 14 bases between them. This CDR3 reads CASRDDTGHTEAFF. The CDR3 coding sequence is TGTGCCAGCAGAGACGACACAGGCCACACTGAAGCTTTCTTT.

The V gene is TRBV5-5, the J gene TRBJ1-2, with 7 bases that match TRBD1. The CDR3 is 14 amino acids. Germline V gene sequence: CDR1 SGHKS, CDR2 YYEKEE (reference sequence). V lost 4 bases to trimming and J lost 6 bases; unmatched junction nucleotides: 9. The CDR3 protein is CASSHNRGWDGYTF. The CDR3 DNA is TGTGCCAGCAGCCATAACAGGGGCTGGGATGGCTACACCTTC.

The chain's CDR3 is CATSGRTGTTGELFF. Written as DNA, the CDR3 is TGTGCCACCAGCGGCCGGACAGGGACCACCGGGGAGCTGTTTTTT. The chain recombines TRBV15 with TRBJ2-2; TRBD1 agrees at 8 bases. The CDR3 is made up of 15 amino acids. The germline gives CDR1 LNHNV, CDR2 YYDKDF (reference sequence). J gave up 4 bases and V 5 bases, and 6 bases lay outside the gene matches. The complete variable domain, with remaining parts taken from reference TRBV15 and TRBJ2-2, reads DAMVIQNPRYQVTQFGKPVTLSCSQTLNHNVMYWYQQKSSQAPKLLFHYYDKDFNNEADTPDNFQSRRPNTSFCFLDIRSPGLGDTAMYLCATSGRTGTTGELFFGEGSRLTVL.

V usage is TRBV6-5 and J usage is TRBJ1-1; D not certain. This CDR3 has 16 amino acids. Trimming shortened V by 0 bases and J by 4 bases, and 15 bases separated the two germline ends. Germline V gene sequence: CDR1 MNHEY, CDR2 SVGAGI. CDR3 sequence: CASSYSFGSIGTEAFF. The CDR3 DNA reads as TGTGCCAGCAGTTACTCGTTCGGGTCCATAGGCACTGAAGCTTTCTTT.

CDR3 sequence reads: CASSPTDIGSYNEQFF. The CDR3 DNA reads as TGTGCCAGCAGCCCCACGGACATAGGCTCCTACAATGAGCAGTTCTTC. The chain is built from TRBV4-2 and TRBJ2-1; possible D gene TRBD1, 5 bases. Trimming shortened V by 4 bases and J by 0 bases, and 13 bases separated the two germline ends. Germline V lookup: CDR1 LGHNA, CDR2 YNFKEQ. The CDR3 is 16 residues long.

The chain carries TRBV30 and TRBJ1-1; tentatively, D is TRBD1 (5 bases). The CDR3 extends over 14 amino acids. Germline V lookup: CDR1 GTSNPN, CDR2 SVGIG (reference sequence). Trimming stripped 2 bases from V and 2 bases from J, with 12 bases between. CDR3 DNA: TGTGCCTGGAGTCTGCTGACAGTTAACACTGAAGCTTTCTTT. Its protein product is CAWSLLTVNTEAFF. Using reference TRBV30 and TRBJ1-1 for the parts outside the CDR3, the full variable domain is SQTIHQWPATLVQPVGSPLSLECTVEGTSNPNLYWYRQAAGRGLQLLFYSVGIGQISSEVPQNLSASRPQDRQFILSSKKLLLSDSGFYLCAWSLLTVNTEAFFGQGTRLTVV.

This clone came up once. The genes are TRBV9 and TRBJ2-1, with TRBD1 as a possible D gene (5 bases). V lost 0 bases and J lost 5, with 18 bases in between. Germline CDR1 reads SGDLS; CDR2 reads YYNGEE. There are 17 residues in the CDR3. CDR3 loop: CASSVDRRQSRDNEQFF. The CDR3 nucleotides are TGTGCCAGCAGCGTAGACCGCAGACAGTCCCGTGACAATGAGCAGTTCTTC.

The rearrangement links TRBV10-2 to TRBJ1-2; perhaps TRBD1 as D (6 bases). Deletions cut 3 bases from V and 8 bases from J, with 22 bases between. Germline CDR1 is WSHSY and CDR2 is SAAADI. The CDR3 has 16 amino acids. CDR3: CASSDGGNRAVWGYTF. CDR3 nucleotide sequence: TGCGCCAGCAGTGACGGTGGAAACAGGGCCGTTTGGGGCTACACCTTC.

This clone was seen a handful of times. The gene calls are TRBV12-5 and TRBJ2-3, with D possibly TRBD2 on 5 matching bases. This CDR3 contains 13 residues. The germline gives CDR1 LGHNT, CDR2 FRNRAP. V gave up 5 bases and J gave up 7 bases, with 13 bases separating them. The CDR3 bases are TGTGCTAGTGGTGCCCAGCGGAGGCATACGCAGTATTTT. Translated, it gives CASGAQRRHTQYF.

The rearrangement links TRBV7-3 to TRBJ1-5, with D uncertain. Germline V gene lookup returns CDR1 SGHTA and CDR2 FQGTGA. The CDR3 extends over 17 amino acids. V lost 5 bases, J lost 1 base, and 18 bases lay in between. This CDR3 reads CASSPTSRAGSNQPQHF. CDR3 nucleotide sequence: TGTGCCAGCAGCCCCACTTCGAGGGCAGGAAGCAATCAGCCCCAGCATTTT.

The chain couples TRBV2 to TRBJ2-3, with 7 bases matching TRBD2. The germline V gene encodes CDR1 SNHLY and CDR2 FYNNEI. J lost 2 bases, V lost 5 bases, and 7 bases had no gene match. There are 15 residues in the CDR3. The CDR3 DNA reads as TGTGCCAGCAGTTCCGGACTAGGTCTCACAGATACGCAGTATTTT. Translating gives CASSSGLGLTDTQYF.

CDR3 sequence: CASSEQGAPGNTIYF. DNA of the CDR3: TGTGCCAGCAGCGAACAGGGGGCGCCCGGAAACACCATATATTTT. This chain uses TRBV2 with TRBJ1-3; 9 bases line up with TRBD1. This CDR3 has 15 amino acids. The germline CDR1 and CDR2 sequences are SNHLY and FYNNEI. Unmatched junction bases numbered 7, after V lost 6 bases and J lost 4 bases.

V and J are TRBV6-5 and TRBJ2-5; 11 bases fit TRBD1. The better agreement between TRBJ2-7 and the DNA end casts doubt on the J call. The CDR3 is made up of 14 amino acids. CDR1 MNHEY and CDR2 SVGAGI come from the germline V gene. CDR3 sequence: CASSYRTGGSEQYF. The CDR3 nucleotides are TGTGCCAGCAGTTACCGGACAGGGGGCTCCGAGCAGTACTTC.

J is TRBJ1-5 and V is TRBV5-1, with a tentative D call TRBD1 (6 bases). V lost 1 base to trimming and J lost 4 bases, with 12 bases between them. The CDR3 totals 15 residues. Germline values: CDR1 SGHRS, CDR2 YFSETQ. The CDR3 nucleotides are TGCGCCAGCAGCTTGAGTGGACAGTCAAATCAGCCCCAGCATTTT. Translation gives CASSLSGQSNQPQHF.